This is a list of T cell receptor beta chains from one sample in a study of cytomegalovirus exposure and HLA in healthy donors. Some clones are missing from TCRdb's copy, which holds only in-frame ones; the method was immunoSEQ multiplex PCR. In the table there are 110,000 to 150,000 clones, about 78% of which are singletons. Sequencing was carried out using PBMCs. These receptors were collected from a middle-aged man in good health and CMV-seropositive. CDR3s include the opening cysteine and the closing phenylalanine or tryptophan. A D gene is named only where the DNA matches it firmly. For some rows the clone size is stated as once, few or many, or as a class when expanded; others skip it.

NA,TRBD2,18,TRBV7-9,TRBJ2-5,TGTGCCAGCAGCTTAGTCGGGGCGGCTAGCGGGATGGGAGAGACCCAGTACTTC,CASSLVGAASGMGETQYF
NA,NA,16,TRBV2,TRBJ2-7,TGTGCCAGCAGTGAAGCCGGGAACTTGATAGGCTACGAGCAGTACTTC,CASSEAGNLIGYEQYF
NA,NA,12,TRBV29-1,TRBJ2-7,TGCAGCGTTACAAAGGCAGGGCCCGAGCAGTACTTC,CSVTKAGPEQYF
NA,NA,16,TRBV5-6,TRBJ1-1,TGTGCCAGCAGCTTGGCGCAGGCCGTCTTAAGGACTGAAGCTTTCTTT,CASSLAQAVLRTEAFF
NA,NA,13,TRBV9,TRBJ2-1,TGTGCCAGCAGCCCCCCGAGCCGCGGTGAGCAGTTCTTC,CASSPPSRGEQFF
few,NA,15,TRBV4-3,TRBJ2-7,TGCGCCAGCAGCCAAGATCACAGGGTTACGGAGGAGCAGTACTTC,CASSQDHRVTEEQYF
NA,NA,14,TRBV18,TRBJ2-3,TGTGCCAGCTCACCTAGAAGCCCCCCCGATACGCAGTATTTT,CASSPRSPPDTQYF
NA,NA,12,TRBV19,TRBJ1-2,TGTGCCAGTTCACGGACTTCCCAAGGCTACACCTTC,CASSRTSQGYTF
NA,TRBD2,16,TRBV7-2,TRBJ2-1,TGTGCCAGCAGCGCCTGGCGGGGGGGAATCTACAATGAGCAGTTCTTC,CASSAWRGGIYNEQFF
NA,TRBD1,15,TRBV7-9,TRBJ1-1,TGTGCCAGCAGTCCAGGGGGCACATTGAGCACTGAAGCTTTCTTT,CASSPGGTLSTEAFF
NA,TRBD2,16,TRBV27,TRBJ2-5,TGTGCCAGCAAAAGGGACTTCGGGGGGTACCAAGAGACCCAGTACTTC,CASKRDFGGYQETQYF
NA,TRBD1,15,TRBV27,TRBJ1-5,TGTGCCAGCAGTCCTGACAGGGCCCCCAATCAGCCCCAGCATTTT,CASSPDRAPNQPQHF
NA,NA,13,TRBV2,TRBJ2-2,TGTGCCAGCAGACAGGGATCGAACGGGGAGCTGTTTTTT,CASRQGSNGELFF
once,TRBD1,14,TRBV6-5,TRBJ2-7,TGTGCCAGCAGTTACTCGGGACAGGGGAACGAGCAGTACTTC,CASSYSGQGNEQYF
few,NA,14,TRBV28,TRBJ1-4,TGTGCCAGCAGTCCCCCAGGGCTGGCTGAAAAACTGTTTTTT,CASSPPGLAEKLFF
NA,NA,15,TRBV18,TRBJ1-1,TGTGCCAGCTCACCAGGGCAATTGATGAACACTGAAGCTTTCTTT,CASSPGQLMNTEAFF
NA,NA,14,TRBV6-5,TRBJ2-3,TGTGCCAGCAGGAATCACGGTTTGTTAGATACGCAGTATTTT,CASRNHGLLDTQYF
NA,NA,15,TRBV28,TRBJ1-4,TGTGCCAGCAGTTTATCGGAACTCGAAGGAGGAAAACTGTTTTTT,CASSLSELEGGKLFF
NA,NA,15,TRBV6-1,TRBJ1-5,TGTGCCAGCACTCTTGGGGACACTAGCAATCAGCCCCAGCATTTT,CASTLGDTSNQPQHF
once,NA,13,TRBV27,TRBJ1-2,TGTGCCAGCAGTTTACGGGAGGACTATGGCTACACCTTC,CASSLREDYGYTF
NA,TRBD1,15,TRBV7-6,TRBJ2-2,TGTGCCAGCAGCTCTGGGACAGGGGTGTTCGGGGAGCTGTTTTTT,CASSSGTGVFGELFF
NA,NA,13,TRBV6-1,TRBJ1-1,TGTGCCAGCAGCTGGCAGGGTAACACTGGAGCTTTCTTT,CASSWQGNTGAFF
NA,TRBD2,15,TRBV25-1,TRBJ2-2,TGTGCCAGCAGCGAACAGCGGGGGAACACCGGGGAGCTGTTTTTT,CASSEQRGNTGELFF
NA,TRBD1,17,TRBV28,TRBJ2-6,TGTGCCAGCAGACCCGGGACAGGGTACTTTGGGGCCAACGTCCTGACTTTC,CASRPGTGYFGANVLTF
NA,NA,14,TRBV7-9,TRBJ2-7,TGTGCCAGCAGCCCCCAAGGCAGGGTCCACGAGCAGTACTTC,CASSPQGRVHEQYF